This TCR beta chain stems from a study of shared clonotypes between healthy human individuals. Study information: The donor pool was made up of two women and three men aged 18 to 49.

Deep-level settings were used for running the assay. The method was immunoSEQ multiplex PCR; TCRdb's version includes in-frame clones alone and lacks a portion of them. The repertoire holds about 1 million clones, with under 80% as singletons. A split of CD4+ cells into CD45RA+ naive and CD45RA-negative memory subsets was performed. The ends lost 0 bases at V and 4 bases at J; junction bases unmatched: 5. Per germline, CDR1 SGHRS and CDR2 YFSETQ. This CDR3 contains 15 residues. The sequenced material came from memory CD4+ T cells sorted from blood. The subset was: CD45RA-negative fraction. The chain employs TRBV5-1 and TRBJ2-3, with TRBD2 matching over 7 bases. This TCR derives from a young man in good health. CDR3 sequence reads: CASSLVGGSPDTQYF. The CDR3 nucleotides read TGCGCCAGCAGCTTGGTCGGGGGGTCCCCAGATACGCAGTATTTT.